The rows below give T cell receptor beta chains drawn from one sample of a study of cytomegalovirus exposure and HLA in healthy donors. TCRdb keeps only in-frame clones here, not all; method: immunoSEQ multiplex PCR. The repertoire consists of some 150,000 clones, with 65% to 85% occurring once and the leading ten covering 2.5% to 3%. The sequenced material came from PBMCs. These receptors were obtained from a man between 18 and 29 years old in good health and CMV-seronegative. Each CDR3 is given with its conserved first and last residue.

CDR3 length,V gene,J gene,CDR3 protein
14,TRBV11-2,TRBJ2-7,CASSLYRTSYEQYF
15,TRBV18,TRBJ1-6,CASSPFERNNSPLHF
15,TRBV6-1,TRBJ1-5,CASSEVRVSNQPQHF
14,TRBV10-3,TRBJ1-4,CAISDARGSEKLFF
15,TRBV9,TRBJ2-3,CASSVAAIATDTQYF
16,TRBV9,TRBJ2-5,CASSPTGGTLGETQYF
14,TRBV18,TRBJ1-5,CASSGGEINQPQHF
16,TRBV5-1,TRBJ2-3,CASSLVAGVNTDTQYF
13,TRBV6-6,TRBJ2-2,CASTGHLTGELFF
15,TRBV6-5,TRBJ2-5,CASSYSSESGETQYF
15,TRBV7-7,TRBJ2-5,CASSRDVSGQETQYF
14,TRBV5-5,TRBJ2-2,CASSFRENTGELFF
13,TRBV6-5,TRBJ2-3,CASSSPGTDTQYF
15,TRBV5-1,TRBJ1-2,CASYQGPNLNYGYTF
16,TRBV11-2,TRBJ2-5,CASSPTSGGPQETQYF
14,TRBV7-9,TRBJ1-6,CASSPTGDNSPLHF
15,TRBV29-1,TRBJ1-1,CSVTGTGSPNTEAFF
15,TRBV10-1,TRBJ2-3,CASRWKGAITDTQYF
14,TRBV28,TRBJ1-3,CASRTGVPGNTIYF
17,TRBV2,TRBJ2-6,CASSEVQGPTGANVLTF